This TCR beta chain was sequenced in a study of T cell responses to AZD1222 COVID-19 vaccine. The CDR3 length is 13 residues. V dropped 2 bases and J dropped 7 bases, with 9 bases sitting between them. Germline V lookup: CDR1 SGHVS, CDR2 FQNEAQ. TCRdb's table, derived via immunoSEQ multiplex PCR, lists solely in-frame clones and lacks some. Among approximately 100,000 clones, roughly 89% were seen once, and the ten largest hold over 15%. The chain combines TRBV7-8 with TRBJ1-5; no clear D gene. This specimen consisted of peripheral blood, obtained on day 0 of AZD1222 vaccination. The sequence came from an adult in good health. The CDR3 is CASSLMGVQPQHF. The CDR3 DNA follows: TGTGCCAGCAGCTTAATGGGTGTGCAGCCCCAGCATTTT.